These T cell receptor beta chains were read from a single sample in a study of CD8 T cells in ankylosing spondylitis. TCRdb recomputed calls from the 5' RACE reads with MiXCR, one row per CDR3 protein. The table includes a few hundred thousand distinct CDR3 sequences, 20% detected once. What was sequenced was blood, either unsorted or a sorted T cell fraction (not recorded which). These receptors were collected from a male donor with ankylosing spondylitis or in good health (not recorded which). The CDR3 runs from the conserved cysteine through the conserved F or W. Each record gives: D gene, V gene, J gene, clone size, CDR3 DNA, CDR3 protein. The D gene is left open where the match is weak. Clone size is stated in some rows and not others, as once, few, many or a class when expanded.

>TRBD1|TRBV29-1|TRBJ2-3|-
TGCAGCGTTGGTGCGACAGGGGCCTTTTCTACAGATACGCAGTATTTT
CSVGATGAFSTDTQYF
>TRBD2|TRBV6-2/TRBV6-3|TRBJ2-3|-
TGTGCCAGCAGTTTCACCACTAGCGGGGGGGCCTACACAGATACGCAGTATTTT
CASSFTTSGGAYTDTQYF
>-|TRBV6-1|TRBJ2-1|few
TGTGCCAGCAGTGACCCGTCAGGGTTGGGGAATGAGCAGTTCTTC
CASSDPSGLGNEQFF
>-|TRBV7-8|TRBJ2-7|-
TGTGCCAGCAGCTTAGGGTACATCTACGAGCAGTACTTC
CASSLGYIYEQYF
>-|TRBV5-5|TRBJ2-7|-
TGTGCCAGCAGCTTAGAATTAGGGATACACTACGAGCAGTACTTC
CASSLELGIHYEQYF
>-|TRBV2|TRBJ2-3|-
TGTGCCAGCAGCGACCAGGAGGTGGGAAGTGGCACAGATACGCAGTATTTT
CASSDQEVGSGTDTQYF
>TRBD1|TRBV2|TRBJ1-2|few
TGTGCCAGCAGTGAAAAACGAGCCGGGACAGGGTTGACTAGCTACACCTTC
CASSEKRAGTGLTSYTF
>-|TRBV6-1|TRBJ2-2|-
TGTGCCAGCAGTGAAGGGGGAGAGTCCGGGGAGCTGTTTTTT
CASSEGGESGELFF
>-|TRBV4-2|TRBJ2-2|few
TGTGCCAGCAGCCAGGGACTCATGAACACCGGGGAGCTGTTTTTT
CASSQGLMNTGELFF
>-|TRBV5-1|TRBJ2-1|-
TGCGCCAGCAGCCCCTATCCTGATAATGAGCAGTTCTTC
CASSPYPDNEQFF
>-|TRBV6-1|TRBJ1-5|few
TGTGCCAGCAGTCTGGCCCTTAACGGTCAGCCCCAGCATTTT
CASSLALNGQPQHF
>TRBD1|TRBV29-1|TRBJ2-1|-
TGCAGCGAAGGACAGGGGGAGCTCAATGAGCAGTTCTTC
CSEGQGELNEQFF
>-|TRBV29-1|TRBJ2-7|few
TGCAGCGTTGAGGTACCAACCCAGGGCTACGAGCAGTACTTC
CSVEVPTQGYEQYF
>TRBD1|TRBV4-1|TRBJ1-1|-
TGCGCCAGCAGCCAAGACTCCTCCGGGACAGGGGGCCGAGGGGTCTGGACTGAAGCTTTCTTT
CASSQDSSGTGGRGVWTEAFF
>-|TRBV7-8|TRBJ2-7|few
TGTGCCAGCAGCTTAGGACCAGGGGCCTACGAGCAGTACTTC
CASSLGPGAYEQYF
>TRBD1|TRBV11-1|TRBJ2-7|-
TGTGCCAGCAGCTTAGGCGAGGGGACAGGGCACTTCTACGAGCAGTACTTC
CASSLGEGTGHFYEQYF
>TRBD1|TRBV29-1|TRBJ2-2|-
TGCAGCGTTGGGACAGGGACCACCGGGGAGCTGTTTTTT
CSVGTGTTGELFF
>TRBD2|TRBV27|TRBJ2-7|-
TGTGCCAGCAGTTTATCGGGAGGGGCGGCCCCCCGCGAGCAGTACTTC
CASSLSGGAAPREQYF
>TRBD2|TRBV28|TRBJ2-7|many
TGTGCCAGCAGTTTCATCACCGGGACGAGCGGGGAGGTGTACTTC
CASSFITGTSGEVYF
>TRBD1|TRBV6-5|TRBJ1-2|-
TGTGCCAGCAGTTACGGACAGGGGGGCTATGGCTACACCTTC
CASSYGQGGYGYTF
>-|TRBV19|TRBJ1-5|-
TGTGCCAGTAGCACTGACCCGGCTGGGGGACAGCCCCAGCATTTT
CASSTDPAGGQPQHF
>TRBD2|TRBV2|TRBJ2-5|few
TGTGCCAGCAGTCGGGGACTAGCGGGGCTCCAAGAGACCCAGTACTTC
CASSRGLAGLQETQYF
>-|TRBV11-2|TRBJ2-1|-
TGTGCCAGCAGCTGGGGGGCGGAGTACAATGAGCAGTTCTTC
CASSWGAEYNEQFF
>-|TRBV28|TRBJ1-2|-
TGTGCCAGCAGCGAAACCGGGACACCCTCTCGGGGCTACACCTTC
CASSETGTPSRGYTF
>TRBD2|TRBV6-1|TRBJ2-5|few
TGTGCCAGCAGTGGGGGTCTAGCGGAAGAGACCCAGTACTTC
CASSGGLAEETQYF
>-|TRBV28|TRBJ1-5|few
TGTGCCAGCAGTTTATACGATAGCAATCAGCCCCAGCATTTT
CASSLYDSNQPQHF
>-|TRBV29-1|TRBJ1-1|-
TGCAGCGTTATAGAAAAGGCGACTGAAGCTTTCTTT
CSVIEKATEAFF
>TRBD2|TRBV7-9|TRBJ2-1|-
TGTGCCAGCAGCGAAACTAGCGGGGGTCTCTACAATGAGCAGTTCTTC
CASSETSGGLYNEQFF
>-|TRBV11-1|TRBJ2-5|-
TGTGCCAGCAGCTTAGCGCTAAAGGGGCAGGCCTTCGGAGAGACCCAGTACTTC
CASSLALKGQAFGETQYF
>TRBD1|TRBV6-2/TRBV6-3|TRBJ2-7|-
TGTGCCAGCAGTTACGGGACAGGGACCGAGCAGTACTTC
CASSYGTGTEQYF
>-|TRBV6-5|TRBJ1-1|-
TGTGCCAGCAGTTACCGGCGGGTGAACACTGAAGCTTTCTTT
CASSYRRVNTEAFF
>TRBD2|TRBV30|TRBJ2-7|-
TGTGCCTGGAGTCCACGGGGGGGATCCTACGAGCAGTACTTC
CAWSPRGGSYEQYF
>-|TRBV20-1|TRBJ1-2|-
TGCAGTGCTAGAATCCCCGTCGCAGAGCTCTATGGCTACACCTTC
CSARIPVAELYGYTF
>TRBD1|TRBV12-3/TRBV12-4|TRBJ2-5|-
TGTGCCAGCAGCCCTTCTGAGACAGGGGGTAGAGAGACCCAGTACTTC
CASSPSETGGRETQYF
>-|TRBV6-4|TRBJ2-3|few
TGTGCCAGCAGTCGGGACGGATCCACAGATACGCAGTATTTT
CASSRDGSTDTQYF
>TRBD1|TRBV5-1|TRBJ2-1|few
TGCGCCAGCAGCTTGGCCGGGACAGGGGGATTAAGCTCCTACAATGAGCAGTTCTTC
CASSLAGTGGLSSYNEQFF
>TRBD1|TRBV4-1|TRBJ2-7|-
TGCGCCAGCAGCCAGGAGGACAGGCGAACCTACGAGCAGTACTTC
CASSQEDRRTYEQYF
>-|TRBV5-6|TRBJ2-3|-
TGTGCCAGCAGCTTTCTGGCTAGCACAGATACGCAGTATTTT
CASSFLASTDTQYF
>TRBD1|TRBV7-8|TRBJ2-7|few
TGTGCCAGCAGCCCACAGGACAGGTCCTACGAGCAGTACTTC
CASSPQDRSYEQYF
>-|TRBV4-1|TRBJ1-4|-
TGCGCCAGCAGCCAGCCCGCGGGCGGAAGGGAAAAACTGTTTTTT
CASSQPAGGREKLFF
>-|TRBV20-1|TRBJ2-5|-
TGCAGTGCTAGGTTGGGGGAGGTGACCCAGTACTTC
CSARLGEVTQYF
>-|TRBV4-1|TRBJ2-1|-
TGCGCCAGCAGCCAAGAAGAGGTACGGGGGGAGCAGTTCTTC
CASSQEEVRGEQFF
>TRBD2|TRBV12-3/TRBV12-4|TRBJ2-7|-
TGTGCCAGCAGTGCCCACGTCCCGAGACTAGCACCCTACGAGCAGTACTTC
CASSAHVPRLAPYEQYF
>-|TRBV4-1|TRBJ1-1|few
TGCGCCAGCAGCTACAGTCCGGAGGCCAACACTGAAGCTTTCTTT
CASSYSPEANTEAFF
>-|TRBV7-9|TRBJ2-3|few
TGTGCCAGCAGCTCACCCCAGCAGGATTTCACAGATACGCAGTATTTT
CASSSPQQDFTDTQYF
>TRBD2|TRBV4-1|TRBJ2-7|few
TGCGCCAGCAGCCAACGGACTAGCGGGTTGGGTCCGGCCTACGAGCAGTACTTC
CASSQRTSGLGPAYEQYF
>TRBD2|TRBV4-1|TRBJ2-5|few
TGCGCCAGCAGCCAACCCCCTAGCGGGGGTGAGACCCAGTACTTC
CASSQPPSGGETQYF
>-|TRBV27|TRBJ2-3|-
TGTGCCAGCAGTTATGGGATGGCGAGCACAGATACGCAGTATTTT
CASSYGMASTDTQYF
>-|TRBV12-3/TRBV12-4|TRBJ2-3|-
TGTGCCAGCAGCCGGACGGTGAGCACAGATACGCAGTATTTT
CASSRTVSTDTQYF
>-|TRBV29-1|TRBJ2-7|few
TGCAGCGTTAATTTTCAGGGCAGGCAGTACTTC
CSVNFQGRQYF
>-|TRBV2|TRBJ2-3|-
TGTGCCAGCCGTCGGGCAGTAACTAGCACAGATACGCAGTATTTT
CASRRAVTSTDTQYF
>-|TRBV9|TRBJ2-7|-
TGTGCCAGCAGCGTAGTGGCGGAAAACTACGAGCAGTACTTC
CASSVVAENYEQYF
>TRBD2|TRBV7-8|TRBJ2-4|-
TGTGCCAGCAGCTCAGGGTGGAGAGTAGCGGGGGGTCCTGCCAAAAACATTCAGTACTTC
CASSSGWRVAGGPAKNIQYF
>-|TRBV19|TRBJ2-7|-
TGTGCCAGTAGTATCGAAGGGGGGCAGACCTACGAGCAGTACTTC
CASSIEGGQTYEQYF
>-|TRBV12-3/TRBV12-4|TRBJ2-7|-
TGTGCCAGCAGTTTGGAGGGACACCCCAGCAACGAGCAGTACTTC
CASSLEGHPSNEQYF
>TRBD2|TRBV28|TRBJ2-7|-
TGTGCCAGCAGTTTTCTAATAGCGGGGGGCTACGAGCAGTACTTC
CASSFLIAGGYEQYF
>-|TRBV30|TRBJ2-1|-
TGTGCCTGGAGTGTAACGGAGACCTCTGAGCAGTTCTTC
CAWSVTETSEQFF
>-|TRBV11-2|TRBJ2-7|-
TGTGCCAGCAGCTTAGGGATTAGCGGACTTTCCTACGAGCAGTACTTC
CASSLGISGLSYEQYF
>TRBD2|TRBV6-5|TRBJ2-3|few
TGTGCCAGCAGTTACTCGATCTCGGAGCGGGGGAACACAGATACGCAGTATTTT
CASSYSISERGNTDTQYF